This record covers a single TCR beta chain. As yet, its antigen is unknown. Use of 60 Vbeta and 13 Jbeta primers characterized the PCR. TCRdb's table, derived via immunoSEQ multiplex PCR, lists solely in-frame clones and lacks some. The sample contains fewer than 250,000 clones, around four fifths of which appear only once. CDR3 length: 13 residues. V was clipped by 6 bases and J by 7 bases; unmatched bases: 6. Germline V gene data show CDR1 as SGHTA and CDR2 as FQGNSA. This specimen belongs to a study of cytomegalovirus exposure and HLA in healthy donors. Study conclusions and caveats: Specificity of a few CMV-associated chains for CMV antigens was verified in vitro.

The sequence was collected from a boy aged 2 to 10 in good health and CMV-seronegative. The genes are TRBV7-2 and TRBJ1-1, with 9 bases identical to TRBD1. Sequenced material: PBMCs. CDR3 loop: CASRLDRGSEAFF. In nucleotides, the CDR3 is TGTGCCAGCAGACTAGACAGGGGGAGTGAAGCTTTCTTT.